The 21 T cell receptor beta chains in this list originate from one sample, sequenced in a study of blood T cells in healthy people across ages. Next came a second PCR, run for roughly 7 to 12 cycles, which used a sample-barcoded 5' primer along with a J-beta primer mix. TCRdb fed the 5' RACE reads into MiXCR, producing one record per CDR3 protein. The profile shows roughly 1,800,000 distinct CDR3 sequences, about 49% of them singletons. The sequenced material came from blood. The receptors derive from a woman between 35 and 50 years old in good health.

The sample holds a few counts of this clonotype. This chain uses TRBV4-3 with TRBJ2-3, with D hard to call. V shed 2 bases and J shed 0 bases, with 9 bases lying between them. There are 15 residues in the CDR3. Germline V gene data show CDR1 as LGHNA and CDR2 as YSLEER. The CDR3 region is CASSQWHSSTDTQYF. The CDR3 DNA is TGCGCCAGCAGCCAATGGCATTCTAGCACAGATACGCAGTATTTT.

The CDR3 is CATSRQAVWETQYF. In DNA, the CDR3 is TGTGCCACCAGCAGACAAGCTGTTTGGGAGACCCAGTACTTC. V usage is TRBV15 and J usage is TRBJ2-5, with unresolved D. Germline V CDR1 and CDR2: LNHNV, YYDKDF (reference sequence). Deletions cut 2 bases from V and 5 bases from J, with 12 bases between. This CDR3 contains 14 residues.

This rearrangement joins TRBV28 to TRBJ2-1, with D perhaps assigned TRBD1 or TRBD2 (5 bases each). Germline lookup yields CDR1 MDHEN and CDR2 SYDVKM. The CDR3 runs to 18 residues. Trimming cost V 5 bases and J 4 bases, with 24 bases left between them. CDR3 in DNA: TGTGCCAGCAGTAGTCTCTCCTGGGACCATGAGAGGTACAATGAGCAGTTCTTC. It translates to CASSSLSWDHERYNEQFF.

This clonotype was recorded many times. The DNA of the CDR3 is TGCAGCGTTGAAGGACAGCGTAGCTCCTACAATGAGCAGTTCTTC. Encoded protein: CSVEGQRSSYNEQFF. The V gene is TRBV29-1, the J gene TRBJ2-1, with D possibly matching TRBD1 (5 bases). Germline values: CDR1 SQVTM, CDR2 ANQGSEA. V was clipped by 1 base and J by 0 bases, with 10 bases between them. This CDR3 spans 15 amino acids.

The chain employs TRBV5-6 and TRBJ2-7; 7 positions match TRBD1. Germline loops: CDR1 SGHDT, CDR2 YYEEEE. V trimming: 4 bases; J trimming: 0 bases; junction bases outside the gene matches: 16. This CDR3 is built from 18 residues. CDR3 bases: TGTGCCAGCAGCGCGGTCTTCGAGGGGGCCAAAAGCTCCTACGAGCAGTACTTC. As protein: CASSAVFEGAKSSYEQYF.

CDR3 amino acids: CASRAPGHNYNEQFF. The CDR3 DNA reads TGTGCCAGCAGGGCCCCGGGACACAACTACAATGAGCAGTTCTTC. The chain links TRBV12-3 or TRBV12-4 to TRBJ2-1, with a weak D call TRBD1 (6 bases). The CDR3 is made up of 15 amino acids. V was cut by 6 bases and J by 3 bases, with 15 bases left in between.

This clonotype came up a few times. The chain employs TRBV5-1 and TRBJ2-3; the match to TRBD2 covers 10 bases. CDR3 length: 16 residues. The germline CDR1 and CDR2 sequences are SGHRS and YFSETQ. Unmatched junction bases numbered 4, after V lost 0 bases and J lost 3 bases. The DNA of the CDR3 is TGCGCCAGCAGCTTGGTGGTGACTAGCGGGACAGATACGCAGTATTTT. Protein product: CASSLVVTSGTDTQYF.

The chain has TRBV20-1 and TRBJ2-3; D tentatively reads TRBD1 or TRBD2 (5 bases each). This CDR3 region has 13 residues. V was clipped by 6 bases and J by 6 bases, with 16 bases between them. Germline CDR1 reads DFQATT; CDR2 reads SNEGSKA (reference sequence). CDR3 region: CSAQPGRQDTQYF. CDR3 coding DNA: TGCAGTGCCCAGCCGGGGAGACAGGATACGCAGTATTTT.

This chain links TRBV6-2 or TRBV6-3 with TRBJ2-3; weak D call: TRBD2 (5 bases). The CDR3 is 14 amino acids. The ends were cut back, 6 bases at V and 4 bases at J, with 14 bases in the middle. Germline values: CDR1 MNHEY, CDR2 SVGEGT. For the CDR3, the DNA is TGTGCCAGCAGCAAGACGGGGAGAGCAGATACGCAGTATTTT. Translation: CASSKTGRADTQYF.

The CDR3 sequence: CASSLAVAGSQETQYF. The CDR3 bases are TGTGCCAGCAGCTTGGCGGTAGCGGGGTCCCAAGAGACCCAGTACTTC. This rearrangement joins TRBV5-6 to TRBJ2-5; 8 bases align to TRBD2. Trimming cost V 0 bases and J 1 base; bases outside gene matches: 5. CDR1 SGHDT and CDR2 YYEEEE come from the germline V gene. There are 16 residues in the CDR3.

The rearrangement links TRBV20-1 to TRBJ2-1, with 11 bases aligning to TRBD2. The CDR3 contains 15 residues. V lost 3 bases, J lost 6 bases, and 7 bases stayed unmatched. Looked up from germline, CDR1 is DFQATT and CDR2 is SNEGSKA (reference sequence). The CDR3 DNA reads TGCAGTGCTAGTCTACTAGCGGGGGATCTCAATGAGCAGTTCTTC. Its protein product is CSASLLAGDLNEQFF.

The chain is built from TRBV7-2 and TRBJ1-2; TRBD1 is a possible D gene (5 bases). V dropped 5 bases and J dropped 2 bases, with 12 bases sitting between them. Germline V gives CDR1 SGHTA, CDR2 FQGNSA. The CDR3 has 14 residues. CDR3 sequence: CASSVEDTNYGYTF. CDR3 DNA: TGTGCCAGCAGCGTGGAGGACACGAACTATGGCTACACCTTC.

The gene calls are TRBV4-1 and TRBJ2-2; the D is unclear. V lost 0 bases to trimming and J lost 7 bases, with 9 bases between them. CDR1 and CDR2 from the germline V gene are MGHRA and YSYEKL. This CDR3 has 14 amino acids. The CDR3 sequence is CASSQDWGHGELFF. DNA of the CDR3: TGCGCCAGCAGCCAAGACTGGGGTCACGGGGAGCTGTTTTTT.

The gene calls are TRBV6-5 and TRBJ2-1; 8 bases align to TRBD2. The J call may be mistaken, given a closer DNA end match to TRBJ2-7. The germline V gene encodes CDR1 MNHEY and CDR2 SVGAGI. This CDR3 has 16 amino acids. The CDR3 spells CASSYGGAGTRDEQYF. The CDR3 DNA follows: TGTGCCAGCAGTTACGGGGGAGCAGGGACTAGAGATGAGCAGTACTTC.

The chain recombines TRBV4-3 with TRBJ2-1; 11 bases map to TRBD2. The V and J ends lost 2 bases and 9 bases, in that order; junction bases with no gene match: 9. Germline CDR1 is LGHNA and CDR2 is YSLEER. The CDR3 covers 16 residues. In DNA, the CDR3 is TGCGCCAGCAGCCAATTCCTAGCGGGGGGTACGAGTGAGCAGTTCTTC. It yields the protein CASSQFLAGGTSEQFF.

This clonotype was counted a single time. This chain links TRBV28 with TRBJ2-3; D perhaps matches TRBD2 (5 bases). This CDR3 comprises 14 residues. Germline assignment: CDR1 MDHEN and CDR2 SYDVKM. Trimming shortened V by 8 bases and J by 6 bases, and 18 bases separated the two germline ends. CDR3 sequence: CASERVLPGDTQYF. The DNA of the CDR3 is TGTGCCAGCGAGAGGGTACTCCCCGGGGATACGCAGTATTTT.

The CDR3 nucleotides read TGTGCCAGCAGTGCAACCGGGCCGGGTGAAAAACTGTTTTTT. Translation gives CASSATGPGEKLFF. The J gene is TRBJ1-4, the V gene TRBV27; D remains unclear. From germline, CDR1 is MNHEY and CDR2 SMNVEV (reference sequence). V was cut by 5 bases and J by 7 bases, with 14 bases left in between. There are 14 residues in the CDR3.

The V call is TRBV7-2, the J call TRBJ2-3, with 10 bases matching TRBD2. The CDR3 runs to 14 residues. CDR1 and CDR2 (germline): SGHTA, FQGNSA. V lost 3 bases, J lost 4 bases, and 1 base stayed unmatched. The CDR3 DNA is TGTGCCAGCAGCTTCGGACTAGCGGCAGATACGCAGTATTTT. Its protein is CASSFGLAADTQYF.

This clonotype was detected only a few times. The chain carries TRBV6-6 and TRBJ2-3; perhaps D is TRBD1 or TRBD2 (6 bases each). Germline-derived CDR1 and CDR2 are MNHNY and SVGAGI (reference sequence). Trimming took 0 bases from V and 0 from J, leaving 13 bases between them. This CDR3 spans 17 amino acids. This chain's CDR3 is CASSYSSSGASTDTQYF. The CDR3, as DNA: TGTGCCAGCAGTTACTCGAGTTCGGGGGCGAGCACAGATACGCAGTATTTT.

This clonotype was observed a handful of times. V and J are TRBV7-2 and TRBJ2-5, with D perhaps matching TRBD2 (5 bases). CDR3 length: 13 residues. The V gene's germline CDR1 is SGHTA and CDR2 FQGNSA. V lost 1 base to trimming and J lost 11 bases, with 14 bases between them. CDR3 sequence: CASSLVFGGEQYF. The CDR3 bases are TGTGCCAGCAGCTTAGTATTCGGTGGGGAGCAGTACTTC.

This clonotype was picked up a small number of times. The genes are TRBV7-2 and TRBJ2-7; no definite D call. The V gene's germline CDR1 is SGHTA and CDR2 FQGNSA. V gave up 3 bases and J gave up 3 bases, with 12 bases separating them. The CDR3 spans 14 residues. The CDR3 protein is CASSFFPTGYEQYF. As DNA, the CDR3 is TGTGCCAGCAGCTTTTTTCCGACTGGCTACGAGCAGTACTTC.